Below are 21 T cell receptor beta chains sequenced from a single sample in a study of human T cells and chemical hapten exposure. Time point in this sample: patch test 2, 6 weeks after DPC sensitization. Treatment noted: therapeutic diphenylcyclopropenone sensitization with weekly scalp DPC. Via MiXCR, TCRdb re-called the RACE reads, giving one row per CDR3 protein. The sample has roughly 380,000 distinct CDR3 sequences, under 6.5% seen once; the top ten hold around 6.1%. The sequencing here drew on whole blood, taken in connection with sensitization to the hapten diphenylcyclopropenone (DPC). The source is a young woman with alopecia areata. Some clones in this sample may be carry-over from other donors' samples.

J is TRBJ2-3 and V is TRBV12-3 or TRBV12-4; D remains unclear. The CDR3 extends over 14 amino acids. The V gene lost 7 bases and the J gene lost 4 bases, with 15 bases spanning the gap. CDR3 coding DNA: TGTGCCAGCAAAGTGGCCAGAGGCGCAGATACGCAGTATTTT. Translating gives CASKVARGADTQYF.

This clonotype was seen at least ten times. The chain employs TRBV7-9 and TRBJ1-1; 8 bases are a match to TRBD1. Germline V gene lookup returns CDR1 SEHNR and CDR2 FQNEAQ (reference sequence). V was pared by 5 bases and J by 0 bases, with 8 bases of the junction left unmatched. This CDR3 comprises 16 residues. DNA for the CDR3: TGTGCCAGCAGCCATAAGACAGGGGACCTGAACACTGAAGCTTTCTTT. Amino acids: CASSHKTGDLNTEAFF.

V is TRBV5-1 and J is TRBJ2-5, with D maybe TRBD1 (6 bases). V shed 1 base and J shed 5 bases, with 12 bases lying between them. The V gene's germline CDR1 is SGHRS and CDR2 YFSETQ. This CDR3 contains 14 residues. For the CDR3, the DNA is TGCGCCAGCAGCTTGTACACAGGGCAGGAGACCCAGTACTTC. It yields the protein CASSLYTGQETQYF.

In its sample, this clonotype was seen many times. V is TRBV28 and J is TRBJ2-1; possibly TRBD2 for D (5 bases). The CDR3 is 12 amino acids. V was pared by 2 bases and J by 8 bases, with 7 bases between. From germline, CDR1 is MDHEN and CDR2 SYDVKM. As DNA, the CDR3 is TGTGCCAGCAGTTTACTGGGAGATGAGCAGTTCTTC. Protein product: CASSLLGDEQFF.

In this sample, this clonotype turned up many times. This sequence joins TRBV7-9 and TRBJ1-1, with a possible D match to TRBD1 (6 bases). Trimming removed 5 bases from V and 5 bases from J, with 12 bases in between. CDR3 length: 13 residues. The germline CDR1 and CDR2 sequences are SEHNR and FQNEAQ (reference sequence). CDR3 in DNA: TGTGCCAGCAGCACCGGACAGTTTACTGAAGCTTTCTTT. Its translation: CASSTGQFTEAFF.

In this sample, this clonotype turned up once. The chain recombines TRBV29-1 with TRBJ1-2; TRBD1 aligns across 7 bases. The trim removed 4 bases at V and 4 bases at J, leaving 12 bases unmatched. In germline, CDR1 is SQVTM, CDR2 ANQGSEA. CDR3 length: 15 amino acids. The CDR3 protein is CSVVGGDRSSYGYTF. Here the CDR3 DNA reads TGCAGCGTTGTGGGCGGGGACAGATCAAGCTATGGCTACACCTTC.

This chain connects TRBV3-1 to TRBJ2-7; either TRBD1 or TRBD2 may supply D (6 bases each). The CDR3 is 18 amino acids. The germline CDR1 and CDR2 sequences are LGHDT and YNNKEL (reference sequence). Trimming stripped 4 bases from V and 2 bases from J, with 24 bases between. The CDR3 is CASSPSLRIGGLTYEQYF. Here the CDR3 DNA reads TGTGCCAGCAGCCCTTCCCTTCGAATCGGGGGCCTGACCTACGAGCAGTACTTC.

The CDR3 DNA follows: TGTGCCACTACAGGACAGGGGGCCGAATACGAGCAGTACTTC. Protein sequence: CATTGQGAEYEQYF. The chain has TRBV10-3 and TRBJ2-7; 11 nucleotides line up with TRBD1. The CDR3 is 14 residues long. Germline-derived CDR1 and CDR2 are ENHRY and SYGVKD. The V gene end was trimmed by 10 bases and the J gene end by 4 bases; junction bases not matched to a gene: 9.

This CDR3 reads CSVWVGGMQPQHF. The CDR3 DNA reads TGCAGCGTTTGGGTCGGGGGTATGCAGCCCCAGCATTTT. The chain carries TRBV29-1 and TRBJ1-5; D is possibly TRBD1 (5 bases). The CDR3 contains 13 residues. The germline CDR1 and CDR2 sequences are SQVTM and ANQGSEA. Trimming cost V 5 bases and J 7 bases, with 15 bases left between them.

The chain has TRBV25-1 and TRBJ2-7; TRBD2 matches at 7 bases. V was clipped by 3 bases and J by 5 bases; unmatched bases: 4. Germline CDR1 and CDR2: MGHDK and SYGVNS. This CDR3 has 13 amino acids. CDR3 sequence reads: CASSDGGTDEQYF. The CDR3, as DNA: TGTGCCAGCAGTGACGGGGGGACCGACGAGCAGTACTTC.

This clonotype was seen many times. The rearrangement joins TRBV20-1 to TRBJ1-2; TRBD1 agrees at 9 bases. CDR3 size: 16 residues. Germline V lookup: CDR1 DFQATT, CDR2 SNEGSKA (reference sequence). Germline trimming cut 1 base from V and 4 bases from J; bases unmatched to any gene: 10. In DNA, the CDR3 is TGCAGTGCTAGAGGTTCGGGACAGGGAGGAGGCTATGGCTACACCTTC. Amino acids: CSARGSGQGGGYGYTF.

V and J are TRBV20-1 and TRBJ2-7; D may be TRBD1 (6 bases). The V end lost 4 bases, the J end lost 2 bases, and 15 bases lay between the germline ends. Looked up from germline, CDR1 is DFQATT and CDR2 is SNEGSKA (reference sequence). CDR3 length: 14 amino acids. The CDR3 nucleotides read TGCAGTGCTACTCGGACAGTTTTTGCCTACGAGCAGTACTTC. It yields the protein CSATRTVFAYEQYF.

This clonotype has a handful of counts. The rearrangement joins TRBV4-2 to TRBJ2-2; D is perhaps TRBD1 (5 bases). Germline-derived CDR1 and CDR2 are LGHNA and YNFKEQ. The V end lost 0 bases, the J end lost 7 bases, and 12 bases lay between the germline ends. This CDR3 has 15 residues. The CDR3 region is CASSQEGALSGELFF. CDR3 bases: TGTGCCAGCAGCCAAGAAGGGGCTCTGAGCGGGGAGCTGTTTTTT.

This clonotype was seen many times. The chain recombines TRBV10-3 with TRBJ1-1; 9 nucleotides line up with TRBD1. The V gene end was trimmed by 7 bases and the J gene end by 1 base; junction bases not matched to a gene: 4. CDR3 length equals 14 residues. Germline CDR1 is ENHRY and CDR2 is SYGVKD. CDR3 DNA sequence: TGTGCCATCACTAGGACAGGGGAGAACACTGAAGCTTTCTTT. Translating it yields CAITRTGENTEAFF.

This clonotype has ten or more counts. The chain carries TRBV6-6 and TRBJ1-1; 7 bases match TRBD1. The germline CDR1 and CDR2 sequences are MNHNY and SVGAGI (reference sequence). Trimming removed 5 bases from V and 4 bases from J; junction bases left unmatched: 19. The CDR3 loop spans 18 amino acids. The CDR3 DNA sequence: TGTGCCAGCAGTCCCCCAACGGGACACAGGGGCCAGGCCACTGAAGCTTTCTTT. This gives the protein CASSPPTGHRGQATEAFF.

This rearrangement joins TRBV19 to TRBJ1-5, with D possibly being TRBD1 (5 bases). This CDR3 region has 14 residues. Looked up from germline, CDR1 is LNHDA and CDR2 is SQIVND (reference sequence). Deletions cut 1 base from V and 7 bases from J, with 11 bases between. The CDR3 is CASSIGQGRQPQHF. DNA of the CDR3: TGTGCCAGTAGTATAGGGCAGGGAAGGCAGCCCCAGCATTTT.

This clonotype was observed many times. This rearrangement joins TRBV6-5 to TRBJ1-2; unclear D gene. Germline CDR1 reads MNHEY; CDR2 reads SVGAGI. The CDR3 consists of 13 residues. Trimming pared 2 bases from V and 4 bases from J, leaving 8 bases between. The CDR3 nucleotides read TGTGCCAGCAGTTACAGGGTAGCCTATGGCTACACCTTC. Its protein is CASSYRVAYGYTF.

The chain carries TRBV5-5 and TRBJ2-5, with D unclear. The germline V and J ends were trimmed by 1 base and 0 bases, with 7 bases remaining between them. Per germline, CDR1 SGHKS and CDR2 YYEKEE (reference sequence). The CDR3 consists of 14 residues. The CDR3 nucleotides are TGTGCCAGCAGCTTGTACTGGTACCAAGAGACCCAGTACTTC. Its translation is CASSLYWYQETQYF.

The sample holds a few counts of this clonotype. V is TRBV20-1 and J is TRBJ2-7; either TRBD1 or TRBD2 may supply D (5 bases each). This CDR3 has 15 amino acids. Per germline, CDR1 DFQATT and CDR2 SNEGSKA (reference sequence). V lost 3 bases, J lost 0 bases, and 15 bases lay in between. CDR3 nucleotide sequence: TGCAGTGCTAGGTCCGGGACGTCCAGCTCCTACGAGCAGTACTTC. It translates to CSARSGTSSSYEQYF.

This clonotype was detected many times. The V and J genes are TRBV7-2 and TRBJ2-2; either TRBD1 or TRBD2 may fit D (5 bases each). Germline V gene data show CDR1 as SGHTA and CDR2 as FQGNSA. The CDR3 sequence is 14 residues long. V shed 6 bases and J shed 4 bases, with 12 bases lying between them. The CDR3 loop is CASSSGTATGELFF. DNA for the CDR3: TGTGCCAGCAGTTCCGGGACGGCCACCGGGGAGCTGTTTTTT.

This clonotype was observed many times. This rearrangement joins TRBV4-1 to TRBJ2-7; D is possibly TRBD1 or TRBD2 (6 bases each). Trimming cost V 4 bases and J 1 base, with 23 bases left between them. The CDR3 is 18 amino acids. The germline V gene has CDR1 MGHRA and CDR2 YSYEKL. CDR3 sequence: CASSPSPPGAGSSYEQYF. DNA for the CDR3: TGCGCCAGCAGCCCCTCGCCCCCGGGGGCGGGTTCGTCCTACGAGCAGTACTTC.